This T cell receptor (beta chain) was retrieved from a study of T-cell reconstitution after alpha-beta-depleted transplantation in children. Trimming left V 3 bases short and J 2 bases short, with 11 bases between. Germline loops: CDR1 GTSNPN, CDR2 SVGIG (reference sequence). The CDR3 totals 13 residues. TCRbeta library preparation incorporated unique molecular identifiers. TCRdb reprocessed the PCR reads via MiXCR and lists one record per CDR3 protein. The sample shows around 600,000 distinct CDR3 sequences, 10% of them seen only once. This receptor was taken from a human donor who donated a stem cell graft to a child with acute myeloid leukemia. The chain has TRBV30 and TRBJ2-7; D not certain. The sequencing used PBMCs from the stem cell graft donor, collected from the stem cell graft. Written as DNA, the CDR3 is TGTGCCTGGAGCGACCTTTGGGCCTACGAGCAGTACTTC. It specifies CAWSDLWAYEQYF.